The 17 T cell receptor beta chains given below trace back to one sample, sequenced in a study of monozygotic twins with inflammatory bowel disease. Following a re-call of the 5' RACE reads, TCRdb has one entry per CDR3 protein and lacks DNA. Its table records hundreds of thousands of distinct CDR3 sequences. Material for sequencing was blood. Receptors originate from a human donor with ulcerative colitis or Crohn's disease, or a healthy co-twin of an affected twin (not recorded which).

This CDR3 reads CASSQTAGGIIATKNIQYF. V usage is TRBV12-3 or TRBV12-4 and J usage is TRBJ2-4; as DNA is missing, the TRBD2 call by TCRdb cannot be tested. The CDR3 runs to 19 residues.

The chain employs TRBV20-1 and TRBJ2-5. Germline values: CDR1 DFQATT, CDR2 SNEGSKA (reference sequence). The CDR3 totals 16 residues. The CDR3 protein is CSARDPFSRIQETQYF.

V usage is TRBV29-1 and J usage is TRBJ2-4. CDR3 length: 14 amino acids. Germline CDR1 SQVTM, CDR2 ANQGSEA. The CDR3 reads CSVAGMESKNIQYF.

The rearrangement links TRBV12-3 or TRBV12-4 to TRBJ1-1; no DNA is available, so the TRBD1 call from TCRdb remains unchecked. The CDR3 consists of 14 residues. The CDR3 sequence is CASSYPPGNTEAFF.

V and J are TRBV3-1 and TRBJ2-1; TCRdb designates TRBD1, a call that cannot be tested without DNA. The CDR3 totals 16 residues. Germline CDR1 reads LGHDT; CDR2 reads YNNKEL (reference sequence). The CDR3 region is CASSHSGTGVYNEQFF.

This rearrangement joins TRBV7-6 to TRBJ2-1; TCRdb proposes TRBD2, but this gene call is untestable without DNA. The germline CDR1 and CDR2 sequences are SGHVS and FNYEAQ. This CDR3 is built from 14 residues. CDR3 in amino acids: CASSLAERGHEQFF.

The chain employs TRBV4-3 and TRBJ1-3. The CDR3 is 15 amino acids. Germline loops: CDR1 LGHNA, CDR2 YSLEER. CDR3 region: CASREQGPSGNTIYF.

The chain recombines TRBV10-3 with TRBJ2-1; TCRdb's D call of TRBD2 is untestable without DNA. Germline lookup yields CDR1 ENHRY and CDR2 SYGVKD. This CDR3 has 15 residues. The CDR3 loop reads CAIKKGLGTNNEQFF.

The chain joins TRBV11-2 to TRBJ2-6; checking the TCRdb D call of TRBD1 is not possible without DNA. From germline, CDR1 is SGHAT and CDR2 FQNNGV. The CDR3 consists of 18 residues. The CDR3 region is CASSSRASSSSGANVLTF. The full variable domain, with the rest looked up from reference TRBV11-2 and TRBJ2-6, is EAGVAQSPRYKIIEKRQSVAFWCNPISGHATLYWYQQILGQGPKLLIQFQNNGVVDDSQLPKDRFSAERLKGVDSTLKIQPAKLEDSAVYLCASSSRASSSSGANVLTFGAGSRLTVL.

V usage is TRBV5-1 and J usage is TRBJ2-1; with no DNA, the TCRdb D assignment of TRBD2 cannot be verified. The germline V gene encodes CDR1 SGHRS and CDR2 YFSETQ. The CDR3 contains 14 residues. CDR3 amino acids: CASSPPGLVYEQFF.

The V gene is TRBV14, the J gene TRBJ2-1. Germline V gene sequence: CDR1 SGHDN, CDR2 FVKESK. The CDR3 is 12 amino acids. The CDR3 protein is CASGSSYNEQFF.

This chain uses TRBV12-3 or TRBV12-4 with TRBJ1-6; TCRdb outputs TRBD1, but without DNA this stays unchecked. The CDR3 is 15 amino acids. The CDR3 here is CASRLGQGGNSPLHF.

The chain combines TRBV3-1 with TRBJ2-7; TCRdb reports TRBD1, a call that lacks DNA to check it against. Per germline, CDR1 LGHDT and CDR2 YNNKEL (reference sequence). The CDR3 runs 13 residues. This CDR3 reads CASIRTEHYEQYF.

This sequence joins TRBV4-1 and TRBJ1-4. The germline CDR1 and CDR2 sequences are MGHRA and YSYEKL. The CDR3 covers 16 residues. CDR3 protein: CASSQDQRLVGEKLFF.

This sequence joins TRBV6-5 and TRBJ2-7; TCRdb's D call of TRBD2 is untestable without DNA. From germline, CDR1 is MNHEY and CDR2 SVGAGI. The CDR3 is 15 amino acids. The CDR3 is CASSYAPPGAYEQYF.

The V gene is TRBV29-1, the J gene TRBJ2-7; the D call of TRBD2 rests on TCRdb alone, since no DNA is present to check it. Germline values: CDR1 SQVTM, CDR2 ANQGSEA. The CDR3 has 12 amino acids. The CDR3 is CSVWTSIYEQYF.

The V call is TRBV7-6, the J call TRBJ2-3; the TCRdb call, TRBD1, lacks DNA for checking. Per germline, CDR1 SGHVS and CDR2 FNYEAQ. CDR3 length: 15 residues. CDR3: CASTPGRGPTDTQYF.